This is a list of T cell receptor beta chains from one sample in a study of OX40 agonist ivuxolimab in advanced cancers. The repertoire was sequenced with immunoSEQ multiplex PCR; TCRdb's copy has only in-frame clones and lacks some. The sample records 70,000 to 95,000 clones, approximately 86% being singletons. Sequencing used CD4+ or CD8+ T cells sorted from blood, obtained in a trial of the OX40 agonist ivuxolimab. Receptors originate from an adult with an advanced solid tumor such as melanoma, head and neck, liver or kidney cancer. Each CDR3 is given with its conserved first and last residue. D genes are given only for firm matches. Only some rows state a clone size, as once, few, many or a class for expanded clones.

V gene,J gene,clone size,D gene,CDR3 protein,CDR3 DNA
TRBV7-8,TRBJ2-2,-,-,CASQGNTGELFF,TGTGCCAGCCAGGGGAACACCGGGGAGCTGTTTTTT
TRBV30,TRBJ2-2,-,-,CAWSSTAWTGELFF,TGTGCCTGGAGTTCGACGGCCTGGACCGGGGAGCTGTTTTTT
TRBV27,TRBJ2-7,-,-,CASSTTFSAPYEQYF,TGTGCCAGCAGTACTACTTTTTCTGCCCCCTACGAGCAGTACTTC
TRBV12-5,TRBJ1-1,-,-,CASEPGQRDTEAFF,TGTGCTAGTGAACCGGGCCAAAGGGACACTGAAGCTTTCTTT
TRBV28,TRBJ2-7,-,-,CASSLRAVEQYF,TGTGCCAGCAGTTTAAGGGCTGTCGAGCAGTACTTC
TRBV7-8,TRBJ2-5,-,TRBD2,CASSPWGGQYF,TGTGCCAGCAGCCCATGGGGGGGCCAGTACTTC
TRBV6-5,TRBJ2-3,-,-,CASSPGDTQYF,TGTGCCAGCAGCCCGGGGGATACGCAGTATTTT
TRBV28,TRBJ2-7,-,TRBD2,CASRLAGVIYEQYF,TGTGCCAGCAGACTAGCGGGAGTGATATACGAGCAGTACTTC
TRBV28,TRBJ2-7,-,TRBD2,CASSPGGRAYEQYF,TGTGCCAGCAGCCCGGGCGGGAGGGCCTACGAGCAGTACTTC
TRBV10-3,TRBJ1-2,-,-,CAISEGAGVNYGYTF,TGTGCCATCAGTGAGGGGGCTGGGGTGAACTATGGCTACACCTTC
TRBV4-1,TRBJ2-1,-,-,CASSQVPGTSYNEQFF,TGCGCCAGCAGCCAAGTCCCCGGAACTTCCTACAATGAGCAGTTCTTC
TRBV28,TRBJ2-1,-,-,CASSLAGRDNEQFF,TGTGCCAGCAGTTTGGCCGGTAGGGACAATGAGCAGTTCTTC
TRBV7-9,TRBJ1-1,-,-,CASSPGPEAFF,TGTGCCAGCAGTCCAGGGCCTGAAGCTTTCTTT
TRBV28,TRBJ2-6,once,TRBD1,CASTLDRAGANVLTF,TGTGCCAGCACCCTAGACAGGGCTGGGGCCAACGTCCTGACTTTC
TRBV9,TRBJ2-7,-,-,CASSPRTAHGYEQYF,TGTGCCAGCAGCCCACGGACGGCTCACGGCTACGAGCAGTACTTC
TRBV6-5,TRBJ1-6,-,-,CASGQSNSPLHF,TGTGCCAGCGGACAGTCTAATTCACCCCTCCACTTT
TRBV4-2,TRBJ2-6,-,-,CASSQAGMAGANVLTF,TGTGCCAGCAGCCAAGCGGGAATGGCTGGGGCCAACGTCCTGACTTTC
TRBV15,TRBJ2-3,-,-,CATSKTVSSTDTQYF,TGTGCCACCAGCAAAACAGTTTCTAGCACAGATACGCAGTATTTT
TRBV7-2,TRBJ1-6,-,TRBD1,CASSPNRGDSPLHF,TGTGCCAGCAGCCCTAACAGGGGAGATTCACCCCTCCACTTT
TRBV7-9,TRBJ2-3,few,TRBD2,CASSWDYSTDTQYF,TGTGCCAGCAGCTGGGACTACAGCACAGATACGCAGTATTTT
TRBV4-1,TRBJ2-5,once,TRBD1,CASSQPLDRAEVETQYF,TGCGCCAGCAGCCAACCCTTGGACAGGGCCGAAGTGGAGACCCAGTACTTC
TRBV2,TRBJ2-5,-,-,CASMAYHETQYF,TGTGCCAGCATGGCCTACCACGAGACCCAGTACTTC
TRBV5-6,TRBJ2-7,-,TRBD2,CASSPGLVWDEQYF,TGTGCCAGCAGCCCAGGACTAGTATGGGACGAGCAGTACTTC
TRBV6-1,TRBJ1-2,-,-,CASTKGGRTYGYTF,TGTGCCAGCACTAAGGGGGGGAGAACCTATGGCTACACCTTC
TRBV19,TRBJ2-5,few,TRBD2,CASSTGRATWRETQYF,TGTGCCAGTAGTACAGGGAGGGCGACTTGGCGAGAGACCCAGTACTTC
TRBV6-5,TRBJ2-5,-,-,CASKGYNSETQYF,TGTGCCAGCAAGGGCTACAACTCAGAGACCCAGTACTTC
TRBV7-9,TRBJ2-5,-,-,CASSLKDRETQYF,TGTGCCAGCAGCTTGAAGGATCGAGAGACCCAGTACTTC
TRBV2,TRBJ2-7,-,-,CASNRLNSYEQYF,TGTGCCAGCAATCGGCTCAACTCCTACGAGCAGTACTTC
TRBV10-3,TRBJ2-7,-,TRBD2,CAISESVLAGEQYF,TGTGCCATCAGTGAGTCGGTACTAGCGGGAGAGCAGTACTTC
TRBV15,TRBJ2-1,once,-,CATSRDSGALEQFF,TGTGCCACCAGCAGAGATTCGGGGGCGTTGGAGCAGTTCTTC
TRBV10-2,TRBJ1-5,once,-,CASSESGDQPQHF,TGCGCCAGCAGTGAGTCGGGGGATCAGCCCCAGCATTTT
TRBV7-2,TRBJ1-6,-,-,CASSLPNSPLHF,TGTGCCAGCAGCTTGCCGAATTCACCCCTCCACTTT
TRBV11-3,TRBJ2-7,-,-,CASSFGRGYEQYF,TGTGCCAGCAGCTTTGGGCGCGGCTACGAGCAGTACTTC
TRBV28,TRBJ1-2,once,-,CASSLAGAAGYTF,TGTGCCAGCAGTTTAGCGGGGGCTGCCGGCTACACCTTC
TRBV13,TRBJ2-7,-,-,CASSLGQGGYEQYF,TGTGCCAGCAGCTTAGGGCAGGGGGGCTACGAGCAGTACTTC